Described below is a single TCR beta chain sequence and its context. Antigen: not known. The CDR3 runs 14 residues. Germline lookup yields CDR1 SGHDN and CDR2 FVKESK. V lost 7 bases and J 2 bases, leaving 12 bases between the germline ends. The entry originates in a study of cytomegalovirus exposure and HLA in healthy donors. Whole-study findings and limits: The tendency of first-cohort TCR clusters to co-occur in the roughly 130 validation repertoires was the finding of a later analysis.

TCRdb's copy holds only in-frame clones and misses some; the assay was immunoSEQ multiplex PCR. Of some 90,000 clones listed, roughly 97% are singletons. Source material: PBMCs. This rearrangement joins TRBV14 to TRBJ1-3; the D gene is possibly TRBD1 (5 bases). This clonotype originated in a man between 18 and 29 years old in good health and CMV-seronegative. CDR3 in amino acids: CASTTWGAGNTIYF. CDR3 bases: TGTGCCAGCACCACCTGGGGGGCTGGAAACACCATATATTTT.